Listed below are T cell receptor beta chains from one sample, sequenced in a study of T cell repertoires in cytomegalovirus infection. From the reads, TCRdb called clonotypes with MiXCR, one entry per CDR3 protein. This sample yields almost 550,000 distinct CDR3 sequences, of which approximately 15% are seen a single time; roughly a quarter belongs to the top ten. The sequenced sample was CD8+ T cells from PBMCs. These receptors were obtained from a human donor in good health (CMV status not recorded). Some clones in this sample may be carry-over from other donors' samples. Both conserved end residues are part of each CDR3. D genes are given only for firm matches.

TRBJ2-6	TRBD1	TRBV29-1	CSVTDRVSGANVLTF
TRBJ1-5	-	TRBV20-1	CSAREIMGPLSNQPQHF
TRBJ2-6	-	TRBV4-2	CASSQEVLLSGANVLTF
TRBJ2-3	-	TRBV7-3	CASSSPGREGQTSTDTQYF
TRBJ2-2	TRBD1	TRBV4-1	CASSHPRQGTNTGELFF
TRBJ1-2	TRBD1	TRBV27	CASSSGTGIRGYTF
TRBJ1-1	-	TRBV27	CASSLWAIGTEAFF
TRBJ2-7	TRBD2	TRBV19	CASSILAGGYEQYF
TRBJ2-7	-	TRBV7-9	CASSLDGEYSRGEQYF
TRBJ2-4	-	TRBV5-6	CASSGGRRDSKNIQYF
TRBJ1-1	-	TRBV6-2/TRBV6-3	CASSYSSRAEAFF
TRBJ1-1	TRBD1	TRBV7-6	CASSTGQGLNTEAFF
TRBJ2-1	-	TRBV6-1	CASSGRQKSSYNEQFF
TRBJ2-7	-	TRBV19	CASGGPYEQYF
TRBJ2-7	TRBD2	TRBV18	CASSRTSGTWGYDEQYF
TRBJ2-7	-	TRBV20-1	CSAPPGGGASYEQHF
TRBJ1-5	-	TRBV7-6	CASSLEASSNQPQHF
TRBJ2-5	-	TRBV19	CASSSFLHETQYF
TRBJ2-2	-	TRBV27	CASTYRMNTGELFF
TRBJ1-6	TRBD1	TRBV18	CASSPPGQGVNSPLHF
TRBJ1-1	-	TRBV7-8	CASSFGIFWFF
TRBJ2-2	-	TRBV9	CASSHRDGENTGELFF
TRBJ1-5	-	TRBV15	CATSRAGATGNQPQHF
TRBJ1-6	TRBD1	TRBV27	CASSLRDSHNSPLHF
TRBJ2-1	TRBD2	TRBV2	CASTWSSGYNEQFF
TRBJ2-1	TRBD1	TRBV6-2/TRBV6-3	CASSPDRGVSTEQFF
TRBJ1-1	-	TRBV7-9	CASSSDSRAEAFF